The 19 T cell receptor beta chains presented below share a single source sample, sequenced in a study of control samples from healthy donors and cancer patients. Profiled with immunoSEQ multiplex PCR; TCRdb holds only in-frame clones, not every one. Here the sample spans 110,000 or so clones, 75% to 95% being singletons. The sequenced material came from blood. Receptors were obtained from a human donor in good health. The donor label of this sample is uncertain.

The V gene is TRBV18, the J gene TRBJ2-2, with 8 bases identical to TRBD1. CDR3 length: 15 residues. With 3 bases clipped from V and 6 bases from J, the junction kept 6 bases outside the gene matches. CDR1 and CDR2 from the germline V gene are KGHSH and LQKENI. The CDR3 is CASSPARGRPGELFF. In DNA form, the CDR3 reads TGTGCCAGCTCACCGGCCAGGGGGCGCCCCGGGGAGCTGTTTTTT.

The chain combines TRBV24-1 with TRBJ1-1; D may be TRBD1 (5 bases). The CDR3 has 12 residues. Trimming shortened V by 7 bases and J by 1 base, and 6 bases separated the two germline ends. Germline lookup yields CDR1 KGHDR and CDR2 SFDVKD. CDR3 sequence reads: CATRGPNTEAFF. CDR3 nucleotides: TGTGCCACCAGGGGACCGAACACTGAAGCTTTCTTT.

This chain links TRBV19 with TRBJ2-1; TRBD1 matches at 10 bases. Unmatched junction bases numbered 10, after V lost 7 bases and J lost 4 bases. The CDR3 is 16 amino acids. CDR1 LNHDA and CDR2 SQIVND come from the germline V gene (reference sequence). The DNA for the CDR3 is TGTGCCAGTAAGGACAGGGGGACGCCTACTTACAATGAGCAGTTCTTC. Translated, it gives CASKDRGTPTYNEQFF.

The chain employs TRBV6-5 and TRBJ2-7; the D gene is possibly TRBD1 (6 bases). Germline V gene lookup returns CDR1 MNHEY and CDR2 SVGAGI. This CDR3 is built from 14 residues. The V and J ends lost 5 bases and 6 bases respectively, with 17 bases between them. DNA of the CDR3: TGTGCCAGCAGTAGCCGGGACACTTCATTCGAGCAGTACTTC. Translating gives CASSSRDTSFEQYF.

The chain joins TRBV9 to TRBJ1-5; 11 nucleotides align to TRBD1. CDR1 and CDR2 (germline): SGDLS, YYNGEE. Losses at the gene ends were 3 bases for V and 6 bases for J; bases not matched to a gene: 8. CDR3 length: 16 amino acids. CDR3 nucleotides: TGTGCCAGCAGCGGAGGAGCGGGGACAGGGGGTCAGCCCCAGCATTTT. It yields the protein CASSGGAGTGGQPQHF.

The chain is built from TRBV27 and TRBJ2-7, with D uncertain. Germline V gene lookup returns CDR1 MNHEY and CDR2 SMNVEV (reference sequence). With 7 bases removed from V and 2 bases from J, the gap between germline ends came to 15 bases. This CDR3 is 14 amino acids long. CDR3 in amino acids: CASKLRHGPYEQYF. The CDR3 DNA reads TGTGCCAGCAAGTTAAGGCACGGCCCCTACGAGCAGTACTTC.

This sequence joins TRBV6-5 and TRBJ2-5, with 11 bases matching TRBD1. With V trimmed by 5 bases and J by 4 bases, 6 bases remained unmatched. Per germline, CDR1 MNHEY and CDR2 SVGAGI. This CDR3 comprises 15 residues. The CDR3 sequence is CASSSPGQGVETQYF. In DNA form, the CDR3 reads TGTGCCAGCAGTAGTCCGGGACAGGGGGTAGAGACCCAGTACTTC.

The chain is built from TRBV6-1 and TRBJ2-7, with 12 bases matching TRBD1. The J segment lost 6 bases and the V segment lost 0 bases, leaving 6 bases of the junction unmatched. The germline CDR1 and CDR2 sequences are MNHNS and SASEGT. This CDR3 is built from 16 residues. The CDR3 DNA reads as TGTGCCAGCAGTGAAGCCATAGGGACAGGGGGCTCCGAGCAGTACTTC. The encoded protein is CASSEAIGTGGSEQYF.

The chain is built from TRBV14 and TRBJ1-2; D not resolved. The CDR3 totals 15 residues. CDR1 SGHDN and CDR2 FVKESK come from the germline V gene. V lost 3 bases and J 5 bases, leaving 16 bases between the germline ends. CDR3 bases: TGTGCCAGCAGCCAGGAAGCGTATACGGGGTATGGCTACACCTTC. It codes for CASSQEAYTGYGYTF.

The CDR3 here is CSAIGANEQFF. In DNA form, the CDR3 reads TGCAGTGCTATCGGGGCCAATGAGCAGTTCTTC. The J gene is TRBJ2-1, the V gene TRBV20-1; D may be TRBD1 or TRBD2 (5 bases each). Germline-derived CDR1 and CDR2 are DFQATT and SNEGSKA (reference sequence). V gave up 4 bases and J gave up 6 bases, with 7 bases separating them. CDR3 size: 11 residues.

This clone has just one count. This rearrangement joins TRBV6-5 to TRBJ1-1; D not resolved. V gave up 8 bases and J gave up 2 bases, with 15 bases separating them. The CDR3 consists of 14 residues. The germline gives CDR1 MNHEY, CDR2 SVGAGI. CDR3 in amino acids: CASFGEGRNTEAFF. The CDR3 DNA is TGTGCCAGCTTTGGGGAAGGTCGAAACACTGAAGCTTTCTTT.

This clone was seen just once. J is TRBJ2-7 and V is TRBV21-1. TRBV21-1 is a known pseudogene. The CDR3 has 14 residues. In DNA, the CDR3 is TGTGCCAGCAGCAAAGCCGTGGGCGCGGATGAGCAGTACTTC. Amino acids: CASSKAVGADEQYF.

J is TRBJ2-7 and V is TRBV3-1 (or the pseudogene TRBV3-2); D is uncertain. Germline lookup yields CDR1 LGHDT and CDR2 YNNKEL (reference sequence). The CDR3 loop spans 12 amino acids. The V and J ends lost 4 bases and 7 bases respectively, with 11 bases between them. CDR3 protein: CASSPSREEQYF. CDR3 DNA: TGTGCCAGCAGCCCAAGTAGGGAAGAGCAGTACTTC.

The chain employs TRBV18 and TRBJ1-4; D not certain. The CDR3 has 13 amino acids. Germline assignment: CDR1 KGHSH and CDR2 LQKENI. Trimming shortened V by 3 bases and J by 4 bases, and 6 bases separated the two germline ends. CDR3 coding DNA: TGTGCCAGCTCACCGGCGGGTAATGAAAAACTGTTTTTT. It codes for CASSPAGNEKLFF.

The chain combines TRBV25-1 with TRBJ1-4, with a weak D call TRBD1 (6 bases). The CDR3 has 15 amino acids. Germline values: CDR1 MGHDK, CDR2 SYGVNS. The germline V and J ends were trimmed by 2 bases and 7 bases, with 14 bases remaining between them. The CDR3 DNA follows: TGTGCCAGCAGTGAAGACGGCAGCAGGGGTGAAAAACTGTTTTTT. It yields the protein CASSEDGSRGEKLFF.

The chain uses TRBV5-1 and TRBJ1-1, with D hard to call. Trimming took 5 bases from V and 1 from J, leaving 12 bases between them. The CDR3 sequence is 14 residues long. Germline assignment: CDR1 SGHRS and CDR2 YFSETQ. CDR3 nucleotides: TGCGCCAGCAGTGAGGTTCACACGAACACTGAAGCTTTCTTT. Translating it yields CASSEVHTNTEAFF.

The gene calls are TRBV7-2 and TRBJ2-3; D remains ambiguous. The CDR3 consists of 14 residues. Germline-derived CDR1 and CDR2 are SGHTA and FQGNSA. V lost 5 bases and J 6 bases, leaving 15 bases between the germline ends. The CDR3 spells CASSPQAATDTQYF. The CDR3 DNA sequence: TGTGCCAGCAGCCCCCAGGCGGCTACTGATACGCAGTATTTT.

CDR3 sequence: CASSDLSSGAFYEQYF. CDR3 in DNA: TGTGCCAGCAGTGACCTTAGTAGCGGGGCTTTTTACGAGCAGTACTTC. The chain uses TRBV6-2 or TRBV6-3 and TRBJ2-7, with 8 bases aligning to TRBD2. Germline CDR1 reads MNHEY; CDR2 reads SVGEGT. With 5 bases clipped from V and 4 bases from J, the junction kept 13 bases outside the gene matches. The CDR3 loop spans 16 amino acids.

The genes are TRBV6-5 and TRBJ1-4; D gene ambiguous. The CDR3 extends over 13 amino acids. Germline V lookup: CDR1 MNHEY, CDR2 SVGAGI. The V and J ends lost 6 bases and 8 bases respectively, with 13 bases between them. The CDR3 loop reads CASRNSGGEKLFF. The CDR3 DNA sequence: TGTGCCAGCAGGAACTCGGGTGGAGAAAAACTGTTTTTT.